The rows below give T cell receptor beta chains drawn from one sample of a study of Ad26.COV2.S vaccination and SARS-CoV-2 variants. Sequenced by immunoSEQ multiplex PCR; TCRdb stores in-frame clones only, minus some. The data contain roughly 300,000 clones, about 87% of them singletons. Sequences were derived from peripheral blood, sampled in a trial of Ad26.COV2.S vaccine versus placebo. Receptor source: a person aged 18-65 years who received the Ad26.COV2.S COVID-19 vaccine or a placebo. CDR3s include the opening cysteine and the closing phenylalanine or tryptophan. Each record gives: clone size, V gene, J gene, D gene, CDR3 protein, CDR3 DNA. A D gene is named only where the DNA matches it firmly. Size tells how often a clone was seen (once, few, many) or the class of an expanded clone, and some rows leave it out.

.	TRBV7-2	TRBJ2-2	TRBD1	CASSLYRTGAAGELFF	TGTGCCAGCAGCTTATACCGGACAGGGGCAGCCGGGGAGCTGTTTTTT
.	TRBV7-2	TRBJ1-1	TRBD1	CASSLLALTGPTPRTEAFF	TGTGCCAGCAGCTTATTGGCCCTGACAGGGCCGACCCCTAGGACTGAAGCTTTCTTT
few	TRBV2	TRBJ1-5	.	CASSGRQGNQPQHF	TGTGCCAGCAGTGGACGACAGGGCAATCAGCCCCAGCATTTT
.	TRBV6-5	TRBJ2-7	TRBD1	CASRDRVFAHEQYF	TGTGCCAGCAGGGACAGGGTTTTTGCCCACGAGCAGTACTTC
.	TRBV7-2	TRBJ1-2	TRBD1	CASSLAQTGYGYTF	TGTGCCAGCAGCTTAGCGCAGACAGGGTATGGCTACACCTTC
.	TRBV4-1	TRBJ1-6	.	CASSQDFTIRRDSPLHF	TGCGCCAGCAGCCAAGACTTCACCATCCGACGCGATTCACCCCTCCACTTT
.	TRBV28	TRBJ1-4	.	CASSTLPTGGKLFF	TGTGCCAGCAGTACACTACCGACAGGTGGAAAACTGTTTTTT
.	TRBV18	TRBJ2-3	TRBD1	CASSPETGGDTQYF	TGTGCCAGCTCACCCGAGACAGGGGGCGATACGCAGTATTTT
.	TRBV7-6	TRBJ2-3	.	CASSLTGGGTDTQYF	TGTGCCAGCAGCTTAACCGGGGGCGGCACAGATACGCAGTATTTT
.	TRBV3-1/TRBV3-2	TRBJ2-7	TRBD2	CASSQGASGSSYEQYF	TGTGCCAGCAGCCAAGGCGCTAGCGGGAGTTCCTACGAGCAGTACTTC
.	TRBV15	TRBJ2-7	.	CATSRFRDLGEYF	TGTGCCACCAGCCGGTTCCGGGACCTGGGAGAGTACTTC
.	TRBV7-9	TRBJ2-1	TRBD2	CASSLSPLAGALSYNEQFF	TGTGCCAGCAGCTTAAGTCCCTTAGCGGGAGCCCTCTCCTACAATGAGCAGTTCTTC